Reported below is one T cell receptor beta chain. Per the original methods: Nucleated cell number was recorded as an estimate derived from reference gene primer amplification. Method: immunoSEQ multiplex PCR; TCRdb's copy keeps in-frame clones and lacks some. V, J and clone size are taken as reported in that table, and D and trimming were inferred from the DNA itself. This table holds about 200,000 clones, more than 80% found once. This sample is drawn from a study of blood T cell repertoires in COVID-19. V lost 5 bases and J 3 bases, leaving 10 bases between the germline ends. CDR1 and CDR2 (germline): KGHSH, LQKENI. The CDR3 is made up of 13 amino acids.

This chain links TRBV18 with TRBJ1-1, with D unresolved. Input material: peripheral blood. This sequence originates from a man aged 50-60 years with acute or convalescent COVID-19. The CDR3: CASSTGRDTEAFF. The CDR3 DNA is TGTGCCAGCTCAACCGGGCGGGACACTGAAGCTTTCTTT.